A single sample gave rise to the 25 T cell receptor beta chains below, sequenced in a study of Ad26.COV2.S vaccination and SARS-CoV-2 variants. The table came from immunoSEQ multiplex PCR; TCRdb's copy has only in-frame clones and leaves some out. The sample gives 350,000 to 450,000 clones, about 90% of which show up once; approximately 1.7% is in the top ten. The treatment: around 19 received Ad26.COV2.S at low or high dose, single or two shots; about 5 received placebo; per-sample allocation not given. All samples were drawn on day 63, counting from the first vaccine or placebo injection. This specimen consisted of peripheral blood, obtained in a trial of Ad26.COV2.S vaccine versus placebo. The receptors derive from a person between 18 and 65 years old who received the Ad26.COV2.S COVID-19 vaccine or a placebo.

This chain links TRBV15 with TRBJ2-1, with D possibly matching TRBD2 (5 bases). Between the trimmed V and J ends, which lost 1 base and 3 bases, there was a span of 25 bases. From germline, CDR1 is LNHNV and CDR2 YYDKDF (reference sequence). The CDR3 sequence is 20 residues long. The CDR3 loop is CATSRVGQEAVDGYYNEQFF. The CDR3 nucleotides read TGTGCCACCAGCAGAGTAGGGCAGGAGGCCGTTGACGGGTACTACAATGAGCAGTTCTTC.

Only a few counts were recorded for this clone. The rearrangement joins TRBV6-2 or TRBV6-3 to TRBJ2-1; no definite D call. CDR3 length: 12 residues. CDR1 and CDR2 from the germline V gene are MNHEY and SVGEGT. V lost 2 bases and J lost 8, with 7 bases in between. CDR3 sequence reads: CASSYGGHEQFF. CDR3 DNA: TGTGCCAGCAGTTACGGCGGACATGAGCAGTTCTTC.

The rearrangement uses TRBV28 and TRBJ2-1; TRBD1 might be the D (5 bases). V lost 0 bases and J lost 2, with 8 bases in between. The germline gives CDR1 MDHEN, CDR2 SYDVKM. CDR3 length: 15 residues. CDR3: CASSLWGQAYNEQFF. DNA of the CDR3: TGTGCCAGCAGTTTATGGGGGCAGGCCTACAATGAGCAGTTCTTC.

The chain combines TRBV19 with TRBJ1-1; TRBD1 is a possible D gene (5 bases). CDR1 and CDR2 (germline): LNHDA, SQIVND (reference sequence). The CDR3 spans 13 residues. CDR3 loop: CTTSEGRYTEAFF. The CDR3 DNA sequence: TGTACCACCTCAGAGGGGCGTTACACTGAAGCTTTCTTT.

The gene calls are TRBV12-1 and TRBJ2-5; the table assigns TRBD1, which was not confirmed against the DNA. TRBV12-1 has pseudogene status. The CDR3 length is 15 residues. This CDR3 is CASSFLLGLEETQYF. The CDR3 nucleotides are TGTGCCAGCAGCTTCTTACTGGGCCTGGAAGAGACCCAGTACTTC.

The chain has TRBV4-3 and TRBJ1-1, with D unclear. Germline CDR1 and CDR2: LGHNA and YSLEER. This CDR3 comprises 16 residues. V shed 0 bases and J shed 0 bases, with 11 bases lying between them. DNA for the CDR3: TGCGCCAGCAGCCAAGACGACACTACCTTGAACACTGAAGCTTTCTTT. Amino acids: CASSQDDTTLNTEAFF.

The rearrangement uses TRBV6-2 or TRBV6-3 and TRBJ2-5; weak D call: TRBD1 (6 bases). This CDR3 region has 15 residues. V lost 6 bases and J 7 bases, leaving 21 bases between the germline ends. Germline V lookup: CDR1 MNHEY, CDR2 SVGEGT. The CDR3 spells CASSFTGTTKGTQYF. The CDR3 DNA sequence: TGTGCCAGCAGCTTTACCGGGACAACAAAGGGGACCCAGTACTTC.

The rearrangement links TRBV7-7 to TRBJ2-7; 7 bases agree with TRBD1. The CDR3 spans 15 residues. J gave up 3 bases and V 5 bases, and 10 bases lay outside the gene matches. CDR1 is SSHAT and CDR2 is FNYEAQ in the germline V gene (reference sequence). DNA for the CDR3: TGTGCCAGCAGCATAGAAACAGGGGCGAACTACGAGCAGTACTTC. It specifies CASSIETGANYEQYF.

This chain links TRBV7-9 with TRBJ2-7, with 10 bases that match TRBD1. This CDR3 region has 15 residues. Germline CDR1 is SEHNR and CDR2 is FQNEAQ (reference sequence). The ends lost 0 bases at V and 2 bases at J; junction bases unmatched: 1. CDR3 sequence (DNA): TGTGCCAGCAGCTTAGCGGACAGGGGGGCCTACGAGCAGTACTTC. Translating it yields CASSLADRGAYEQYF.

The chain uses TRBV27 and TRBJ2-1, with 7 bases aligning to TRBD1. With 5 bases clipped from V and 6 bases from J, the junction kept 10 bases outside the gene matches. The CDR3 is made up of 15 amino acids. Germline V lookup: CDR1 MNHEY, CDR2 SMNVEV (reference sequence). The CDR3 DNA follows: TGTGCCAGCAGTCTACAGGGGCCCTCAGGCAATGAGCAGTTCTTC. This codes for CASSLQGPSGNEQFF.

The rearrangement uses TRBV6-4 and TRBJ2-3; TRBD1 matches at 9 bases. The V segment lost 2 bases and the J segment 3 bases; nucleotides outside the gene matches: 12. The CDR3 covers 18 residues. Germline V gene data show CDR1 as MRHNA and CDR2 as SNTAGT. In DNA, the CDR3 is TGTGCCAGCAGTGACGAGGAAAAATGGACAGGGGTAACAGATACGCAGTATTTT. Encoded protein: CASSDEEKWTGVTDTQYF.

The rearrangement links TRBV11-2 to TRBJ1-5, with D uncertain. The germline gives CDR1 SGHAT, CDR2 FQNNGV. Trimming took 0 bases from V and 14 from J, leaving 14 bases between them. CDR3 length equals 13 residues. The CDR3 protein is CASSLDQTQLEHF. CDR3 coding DNA: TGTGCCAGCAGCTTAGATCAGACTCAGTTGGAGCATTTT.

The chain links TRBV9 to TRBJ1-5; the D gene is possibly TRBD1 (5 bases). This CDR3 is built from 15 residues. Germline CDR1 reads SGDLS; CDR2 reads YYNGEE. V was clipped by 0 bases and J by 6 bases, with 13 bases between them. The CDR3: CASSVDWDLTQPQHF. CDR3 bases: TGTGCCAGCAGCGTAGATTGGGACTTAACTCAGCCCCAGCATTTT.

The count of this clone is one. The V and J genes are TRBV5-6 and TRBJ2-1; no firm D call. Trimming took 2 bases from V and 8 from J, leaving 8 bases between them. Germline CDR1 reads SGHDT; CDR2 reads YYEEEE. The CDR3 spans 12 residues. The CDR3 region is CASSFSRDEQFF. The CDR3 bases are TGTGCCAGCAGCTTCTCGCGCGATGAGCAGTTCTTC.

The rearrangement uses TRBV7-2 and TRBJ2-2, with D perhaps matching TRBD1 or TRBD2 (5 bases each). CDR3 length equals 16 residues. Germline CDR1 reads SGHTA; CDR2 reads FQGNSA. The V and J ends lost 1 base and 3 bases respectively, with 12 bases between them. The CDR3: CASSLDGAVYTGELFF. For the CDR3, the DNA is TGTGCCAGCAGCTTAGACGGGGCAGTTTACACCGGGGAGCTGTTTTTT.

The rearrangement links TRBV5-4 to TRBJ1-4, with TRBD1 as a possible D gene (5 bases). V lost 0 bases to trimming and J lost 0 bases, with 9 bases between them. Germline V gives CDR1 SGHNT, CDR2 YYREEE (reference sequence). This CDR3 has 16 residues. As DNA, the CDR3 is TGTGCCAGCAGCTTGGGGCAGGGAACAACTAATGAAAAACTGTTTTTT. Residues: CASSLGQGTTNEKLFF.

The chain joins TRBV6-1 to TRBJ1-6; D may be TRBD1 (5 bases). CDR3 length: 15 residues. From germline, CDR1 is MNHNS and CDR2 SASEGT. V lost 3 bases to trimming and J lost 8 bases, with 14 bases between them. The CDR3 bases are TGTGCCAGCAGTGAGTTGAGAGGGGTTGATTCACCCCTCCACTTT. Translation gives CASSELRGVDSPLHF.

V gene TRBV19 combines with J gene TRBJ1-2, with a weak D call TRBD1 (6 bases). The CDR3 is 15 residues long. V shed 7 bases and J shed 4 bases, with 19 bases lying between them. Germline assignment: CDR1 LNHDA and CDR2 SQIVND (reference sequence). The CDR3 nucleotides are TGTGCCAGTAAGGACGAGACAGGTTCGAGCTATGGCTACACCTTC. Protein sequence: CASKDETGSSYGYTF.

V usage is TRBV4-1 and J usage is TRBJ2-5, with TRBD2 identical over 7 bases. CDR3 size: 16 residues. V lost 2 bases to trimming and J lost 1 base; unmatched junction nucleotides: 7. Germline CDR1 and CDR2: MGHRA and YSYEKL. The CDR3: CASSQRTGLPQETQYF. The CDR3, as DNA: TGCGCCAGCAGCCAACGAACGGGACTACCCCAAGAGACCCAGTACTTC.

The rearrangement joins TRBV2 to TRBJ2-5, with 7 bases that match TRBD1. Germline trimming cut 7 bases from V and 2 bases from J; bases unmatched to any gene: 13. CDR1 and CDR2 (germline): SNHLY, FYNNEI. This CDR3 spans 16 amino acids. The CDR3 protein is CASNTFPQGYQETQYF. CDR3 nucleotides: TGTGCCAGCAACACATTTCCACAGGGGTATCAAGAGACCCAGTACTTC. The full variable domain, completed using reference TRBV2 and TRBJ2-5, is EPEVTQTPSHQVTQMGQEVILRCVPISNHLYFYWYRQILGQKVEFLVSFYNNEISEKSEIFDDQFSVERPDGSNFTLKIRSTKLEDSAMYFCASNTFPQGYQETQYFGPGTRLLVL.

Note on this clone: The same CDR3 is also encoded by other DNA sequences in this sample. The V and J genes are TRBV12-3 or TRBV12-4 and TRBJ1-1; D remains unclear. This CDR3 is built from 13 residues. Trimming took 1 base from V and 4 from J, leaving 7 bases between them. The CDR3 DNA sequence: TGTGCCAGCAGTTTAGGGGGTGGCACTGAAGCTTTCTTT. Amino acids: CASSLGGGTEAFF.

The chain employs TRBV3-1 (or the pseudogene TRBV3-2) and TRBJ1-1, with D tentatively TRBD1 (6 bases). V was shortened by 4 bases and J by 1 base, with 13 bases between the two germline ends. The CDR3 covers 15 residues. Germline V CDR1 and CDR2: LGHDT, YNNKEL (reference sequence). The CDR3 DNA sequence: TGTGCCAGCAGCCCCGACAGGTGGAGGAACACTGAAGCTTTCTTT. This translates into CASSPDRWRNTEAFF.

Only one count was recorded for this clone. V usage is TRBV11-2 and J usage is TRBJ2-7, with D perhaps TRBD1 (6 bases). Trimming cost V 5 bases and J 4 bases, with 15 bases left between them. Looked up from germline, CDR1 is SGHAT and CDR2 is FQNNGV. This CDR3 spans 14 amino acids. The CDR3 DNA sequence: TGTGCCAGCAGCCCTCCGACAGGCAAATACGAGCAGTACTTC. Protein sequence: CASSPPTGKYEQYF.

The rearrangement uses TRBV5-6 and TRBJ2-1; no reliable D call. The CDR3 sequence is 15 residues long. The germline V gene has CDR1 SGHDT and CDR2 YYEEEE. V was shortened by 2 bases and J by 8 bases, with 17 bases between the two germline ends. This CDR3 reads CASSFNPGPRDEQFF. Here the CDR3 DNA reads TGTGCCAGCAGCTTTAATCCGGGCCCTAGGGATGAGCAGTTCTTC.

This clone was detected once. This chain joins TRBV27 and TRBJ2-7, with TRBD2 identical over 13 bases. This CDR3 spans 20 amino acids. Germline V lookup: CDR1 MNHEY, CDR2 SMNVEV (reference sequence). V lost 2 bases to trimming and J lost 0 bases; unmatched junction nucleotides: 13. In DNA form, the CDR3 reads TGTGCCAGCAGTTTAGCTACTTACCGACTAGCGGGGGGTTACTCCTACGAGCAGTACTTC. Protein: CASSLATYRLAGGYSYEQYF.